This T cell receptor (beta chain) was recovered during a study of cytomegalovirus exposure and HLA in healthy donors. Germline V gives CDR1 SGHNT, CDR2 YYREEE (reference sequence). V trimming: 5 bases; J trimming: 2 bases; junction bases outside the gene matches: 5. CDR3 size: 14 residues. Researchers ran the PCR with 60 Vbeta and 13 Jbeta primers. Measured with immunoSEQ multiplex PCR; TCRdb has only the in-frame clones, and not every one. The table includes 120,000 to 150,000 clones, roughly 85% detected once. Turning to this clone: Its antigen is not known.

Study-level findings and limits: Within an earlier analysis, most TCR beta V segments proved productive either about 87% or about 30% of the time. It was only CMV serostatus that was available as immune exposure information.

This TCR was recovered from a male donor in good health and CMV-seronegative. Sequenced: PBMCs. This chain links TRBV5-4 with TRBJ2-7; 9 positions agree with TRBD2. Here the CDR3 DNA reads TGTGCCAGCAGAGTAGCGGGAGTGGCCTACGAGCAGTACTTC. Protein product: CASRVAGVAYEQYF.